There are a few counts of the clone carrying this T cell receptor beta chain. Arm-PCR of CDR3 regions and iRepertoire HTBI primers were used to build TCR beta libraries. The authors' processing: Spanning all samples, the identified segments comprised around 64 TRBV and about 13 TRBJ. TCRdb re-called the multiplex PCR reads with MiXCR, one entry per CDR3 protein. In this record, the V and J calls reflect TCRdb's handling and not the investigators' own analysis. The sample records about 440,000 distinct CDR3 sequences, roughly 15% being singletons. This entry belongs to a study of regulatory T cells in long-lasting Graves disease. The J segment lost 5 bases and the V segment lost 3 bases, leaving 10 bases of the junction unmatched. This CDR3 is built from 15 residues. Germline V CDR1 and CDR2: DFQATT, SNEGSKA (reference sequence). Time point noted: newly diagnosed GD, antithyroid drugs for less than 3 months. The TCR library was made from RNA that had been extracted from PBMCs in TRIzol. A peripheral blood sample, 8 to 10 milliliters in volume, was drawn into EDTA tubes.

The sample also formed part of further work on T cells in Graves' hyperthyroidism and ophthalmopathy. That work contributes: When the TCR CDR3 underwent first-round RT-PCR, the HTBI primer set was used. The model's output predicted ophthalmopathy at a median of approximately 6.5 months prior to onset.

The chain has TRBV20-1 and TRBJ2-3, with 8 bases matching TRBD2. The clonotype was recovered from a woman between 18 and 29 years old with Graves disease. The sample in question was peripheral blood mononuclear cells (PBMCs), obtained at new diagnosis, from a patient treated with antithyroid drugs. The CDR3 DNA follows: TGCAGTGCTAGTGGGACGGGAGGGCCGGGAGATACGCAGTATTTT. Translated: CSASGTGGPGDTQYF.